The T cell receptor (beta chain) described here comes from a study of blood T cell repertoires in COVID-19 (dated by TCRdb to about 2020). Background on the whole study: Samples covering the acute and convalescent phases of COVID-19 were provided by collaborators in the United States, Italy and Spain. The prospective study material was composed of cDNA or gDNA derived from T cells, B-cell-depleted T cells, or PBMCs. Deeply sampled blood TCRbeta repertoires from subjects exposed to, actively infected with, or recovered from COVID-19 were included in the dataset. The repertoires were released in a freely available public database intended as a resource for research on the immune response to SARS-CoV-2. Samples came from the ongoing ImmuneRACE study (first 160 participants) plus 1,254 subjects from 6 global collaborators. Sample metadata almost always included a de-identified subject ID, COVID-19 status, age in years and sex. Where available, HLA class I and class II types were taken from metadata supplied by the sample provider and were not determined by assay-based typing. The paper's findings and limits, for the study overall: How much clinical and demographic metadata was included differed by source and by participant, and the metadata was provided uncurated.

TCRbeta CDR3 regions were amplified from genomic DNA using the immunoSEQ Assay, a bias-controlled multiplex PCR. The study's processing was this. Within the assay, amplification of reference gene primers was used to estimate how many nucleated cells each sample contained. To quantify the absolute abundance of each unique TCRbeta CDR3 rearrangement, sequence reads were collapsed and filtered. For each sample, productive Simpson clonality was calculated as the square root of Simpson's diversity index over productive rearrangements. TCRdb took over this immuneACCESS table, retaining in-frame rearrangements with V and J assigned. Such tables are incomplete; in checked studies, under half of the missing clones stem from an unresolved V gene, and the remainder is unexplained. That table is the source of V, J and clone size, and D and trimming were worked out from the DNA. The sample includes 200,000 to 250,000 clones, with roughly 87% observed a single time. The ten largest clonotypes hold around a tenth of the sample.

In the case of this clone: Its cognate antigen has yet to be identified. Base qualities are not at hand, and no much larger clone is one base apart. Other DNA sequences in this specimen translate into the identical CDR3.

Participants in the prospective study were enrolled through a virtual design, were aged roughly 18 to 100 years, and lived in fewer than 30 United States geographic areas. Cohort assignment in the prospective study relied on participant-reported clinical history from a screening survey and a study questionnaire. In the prospective study, whole blood, serum and a nasopharyngeal or oropharyngeal swab were collected from each participant by mobile phlebotomists. Over a roughly two-month period, participants in the prospective study had the option of providing additional blood draws and questionnaires. Before DNA extraction, blood samples from the prospective study were shipped at room temperature or frozen. Relative to germline, V is 5 bases shorter and J is 1 base shorter, with 8 bases between their ends. Including the terminal cysteine and phenylalanine, the CDR3 comprises 13 residues. Only the CDR3 region is kept as DNA, spanning 39 bases read in frame from base 1. The CDR1 and CDR2 encoded by the germline V gene (reference sequence) are LNHDA and SQIVND.

Here the chain combines TRBV19 and TRBJ1-1, and the D gene may be TRBD1, 6 bases matching. The sequence was obtained from a man aged 18-30 years with acute COVID-19. The specimen sequenced was PBMCs or T cells enriched from blood (not recorded which). The CDR3 protein is CASSLTGNTEAFF. The DNA sequence reads TGTGCCAGTAGTCTGACAGGGAACACTGAAGCTTTCTTT.